Below, 12 T cell receptor beta chains from the same sample are listed, as sequenced in a study of Graves' ophthalmopathy and Graves' hyperthyroidism. Transcripts of RNA were the source for amplifying TCR beta CDR3 regions. Second-round multiplex PCR followed a first-round RT-PCR using HTBI primers. TCRdb used MiXCR to reprocess the multiplex PCR reads, holding one entry per CDR3 protein. This sample has 500,000 to 600,000 distinct CDR3 sequences, with 35% to 40% found just once. The source material was peripheral blood or thyroid tissue (not recorded which). Receptors were obtained from an adult man with Graves' hyperthyroidism.

This clonotype was recorded at least ten times. V usage is TRBV9 and J usage is TRBJ1-1; possibly TRBD1 for D (6 bases). The germline V gene encodes CDR1 SGDLS and CDR2 YYNGEE. The CDR3 length is 15 residues. The germline V and J ends were trimmed by 4 bases and 1 base, with 14 bases remaining between them. CDR3 nucleotide sequence: TGTGCCAGCAGCAGTTCAGGGGCGGGGAACACTGAAGCTTTCTTT. This sequence encodes CASSSSGAGNTEAFF.

This chain joins TRBV20-1 and TRBJ2-2; no definite D call. Trimming took 4 bases from V and 8 from J, leaving 2 bases between them. There are 9 residues in the CDR3. CDR1 is DFQATT, CDR2 SNEGSKA, per germline (reference sequence). As DNA, the CDR3 is TGCAGTGCTAAGGGGGAGCTGTTTTTT. As protein: CSAKGELFF.

The rearrangement uses TRBV7-2 and TRBJ2-3; TRBD2 aligns across 7 bases. Losses at the gene ends were 7 bases for V and 5 bases for J; bases not matched to a gene: 6. Germline CDR1 SGHTA, CDR2 FQGNSA. This CDR3 contains 13 residues. The CDR3 nucleotides are TGTGCCAGCACCTCAGGGAGGGGAGATACGCAGTATTTT. Protein sequence: CASTSGRGDTQYF.

The V gene is TRBV6-5, the J gene TRBJ1-1; TRBD1 is a possible D gene (6 bases). Trimming cost V 5 bases and J 10 bases, with 14 bases left between them. Germline assignment: CDR1 MNHEY and CDR2 SVGAGI. CDR3 length: 12 amino acids. CDR3 bases: TGTGCCAGCAGTGAATTCGGGGGCGCAGCTTTCTTT. It is translated as CASSEFGGAAFF.

This clonotype occurred many times. The chain uses TRBV3-1 and TRBJ2-7; 11 bases match TRBD2. CDR1 and CDR2 (germline): LGHDT, YNNKEL (reference sequence). After removal of 1 base from V and 6 bases from J, the junction contained 5 bases not matched to a gene. The CDR3 is made up of 15 amino acids. The CDR3 DNA follows: TGTGCCAGCAGCCAAGCTCGGCTAGCGGGAGGCGAGCAGTACTTC. The encoded protein is CASSQARLAGGEQYF.

The sample holds many counts of this clonotype. The chain couples TRBV10-2 to TRBJ1-5; D may be TRBD1 (5 bases). Germline V gene data show CDR1 as WSHSY and CDR2 as SAAADI. CDR3 length: 14 residues. V lost 2 bases, J lost 6 bases, and 11 bases lay in between. The CDR3 reads CASSEGGLGQPQHF. The CDR3 region has the DNA TGCGCCAGCAGTGAGGGGGGGTTGGGTCAGCCCCAGCATTTT.

This clonotype was seen at least ten times. CDR3 nucleotide sequence: TGTGCCAGCAGTGAGTCTTGGGGACCTGGTTCACCCCTCCACTTT. Amino acids: CASSESWGPGSPLHF. V usage is TRBV2 and J usage is TRBJ1-6; maybe TRBD1 (5 bases). The germline V gene encodes CDR1 SNHLY and CDR2 FYNNEI. V dropped 3 bases and J dropped 9 bases, with 15 bases sitting between them. This CDR3 spans 15 amino acids.

This clonotype was seen a few times. As the CDR3 is not closed by the conserved phenylalanine or tryptophan, this likely results from a read error. The V call is TRBV5-6, the J call TRBJ2-2; D is undetermined. Germline CDR1 SGHDT, CDR2 YYEEEE. Trimming removed 3 bases at V and 6 bases at J, with 6 bases between. This CDR3 is built from 12 residues. The CDR3 DNA follows: TGTGCCAGCAGCTCGGGCGCCGGGGAGCTGTTTTCT. This gives the protein CASSSGAGELFS.

This clonotype was counted a few times. This chain joins TRBV2 and TRBJ1-1; TRBD1 is a possible D gene (5 bases). This CDR3 has 16 residues. The V and J ends lost 8 bases and 3 bases respectively, with 22 bases between them. Germline CDR1 and CDR2: SNHLY and FYNNEI. CDR3 sequence: CASQTRPATGDTEAFF. The CDR3 bases are TGTGCCAGCCAAACAAGACCGGCAACGGGGGACACTGAAGCTTTCTTT. Complete variable domain (other parts from reference TRBV2 and TRBJ1-1): EPEVTQTPSHQVTQMGQEVILRCVPISNHLYFYWYRQILGQKVEFLVSFYNNEISEKSEIFDDQFSVERPDGSNFTLKIRSTKLEDSAMYFCASQTRPATGDTEAFFGQGTRLTVV.

Ten or more counts support this clonotype. The chain uses TRBV20-1 and TRBJ1-5; no reliable D call. The CDR3 is 14 amino acids. V lost 5 bases and J lost 3, with 14 bases in between. CDR1 and CDR2 (germline): DFQATT, SNEGSKA (reference sequence). CDR3 bases: TGCAGTGCTTACTCTGGAAGGCCCAATCAGCCCCAGCATTTT. This translates into CSAYSGRPNQPQHF.

This sequence joins TRBV29-1 and TRBJ2-7; D is perhaps TRBD1 (6 bases). With 4 bases removed from V and 2 bases from J, the gap between germline ends came to 12 bases. The CDR3 has 13 amino acids. Germline V gene sequence: CDR1 SQVTM, CDR2 ANQGSEA. The CDR3 region is CSVGGDNTYEQYF. The DNA for the CDR3 is TGCAGCGTTGGAGGGGACAACACCTACGAGCAGTACTTC.

The rearrangement uses TRBV18 and TRBJ1-5; D is undetermined. CDR3 length: 14 residues. Between the trimmed V and J ends, which lost 5 bases and 4 bases, there was a span of 12 bases. Looked up from germline, CDR1 is KGHSH and CDR2 is LQKENI. The CDR3 DNA reads TGTGCCAGCTCAACCGACACGGGAAATCAGCCCCAGCATTTT. It is translated as CASSTDTGNQPQHF.